One sample yielded the 24 T cell receptor beta chains listed below, sequenced in a study of blood T cell repertoires in COVID-19 (dated by TCRdb to 2018 to 2021). Library method: the immunoSEQ multiplex PCR assay. TCRdb took over this immuneACCESS table, retaining in-frame rearrangements with V and J assigned. Such tables are incomplete; in checked studies, under half of the missing clones stem from an unresolved V gene, and the remainder is unexplained. Present in this sample are fewer than 400,000 clones, about 83% of which were seen just once. Under 3% of the sample lies in the top ten. The sequencing input was peripheral blood. Source of these receptors: a man aged 30-40 years with active or convalescent COVID-19.

The rearrangement links TRBV29-1 to TRBJ2-2, with 8 positions matching TRBD1. Trimming removed 6 bases from V and 3 bases from J; junction bases left unmatched: 0. Germline V gives CDR1 SQVTM, CDR2 ANQGSEA. The CDR3 spans 12 residues. CDR3: CSVTGDTGELFF. The CDR3 DNA reads as TGCAGCGTGACAGGGGACACCGGGGAGCTGTTTTTT.

The rearrangement links TRBV4-1 to TRBJ2-2, with 15 bases matching TRBD2. J was trimmed by 1 base and V by 0 bases; bases with no gene match: 6. Germline lookup yields CDR1 MGHRA and CDR2 YSYEKL. The CDR3 runs 20 residues. The CDR3 DNA sequence: TGCGCCAGCAGCCAAGATAGGGGACTAGCGGGAGGCGGGAACACCGGGGAGCTGTTTTTT. As protein: CASSQDRGLAGGGNTGELFF.

This chain joins TRBV19 and TRBJ2-5; TRBD2 agrees at 8 bases. J was trimmed by 4 bases and V by 5 bases; bases with no gene match: 6. The CDR3 has 14 amino acids. Germline-derived CDR1 and CDR2 are LNHDA and SQIVND (reference sequence). For the CDR3, the DNA is TGTGCCAGTAGTCCGGCGAGCGGGAGAGAGACCCAGTACTTC. It translates to CASSPASGRETQYF.

This clone has a single count. V and J are TRBV5-6 and TRBJ1-5; D gene unclear. Germline V gene lookup returns CDR1 SGHDT and CDR2 YYEEEE. The CDR3 covers 14 residues. V was shortened by 2 bases and J by 7 bases, with 13 bases between the two germline ends. Here the CDR3 DNA reads TGTGCCAGCAGCTTAGGGCCCTCGGGACAGCCCCAGCATTTT. Its translation: CASSLGPSGQPQHF.

The genes are TRBV27 and TRBJ2-3; TRBD2 agrees at 13 bases. Germline values: CDR1 MNHEY, CDR2 SMNVEV (reference sequence). The CDR3 consists of 16 residues. Losses at the gene ends were 3 bases for V and 6 bases for J; bases not matched to a gene: 6. This chain's CDR3 is CASSFVQGLAGDTQYF. The CDR3 DNA is TGTGCCAGCAGTTTCGTCCAGGGACTAGCGGGGGATACGCAGTATTTT.

The chain links TRBV18 to TRBJ2-5, with 8 bases lining up with TRBD2. J gave up 4 bases and V 0 bases, and 16 bases lay outside the gene matches. This CDR3 has 19 amino acids. Germline CDR1 and CDR2: KGHSH and LQKENI. The CDR3 reads CASSPPGGSGVYGGETQYF. The CDR3 nucleotides are TGTGCCAGCTCACCACCAGGAGGTAGCGGGGTATATGGAGGAGAGACCCAGTACTTC. The complete variable domain, with remaining parts taken from reference TRBV18 and TRBJ2-5, reads NAGVMQNPRHLVRRRGQEARLRCSPMKGHSHVYWYRQLPEEGLKFMVYLQKENIIDESGMPKERFSAEFPKEGPSILRIQQVVRGDSAAYFCASSPPGGSGVYGGETQYFGPGTRLLVL.

This clone was detected once. The chain joins TRBV2 to TRBJ2-2; 11 bases are a match to TRBD1. The CDR3 spans 15 residues. The trim removed 5 bases at V and 6 bases at J, leaving 5 bases unmatched. Germline V lookup: CDR1 SNHLY, CDR2 FYNNEI. The CDR3 nucleotides are TGTGCCAGCAGTTCCCCGGGACAGGGGGCCGGGGAGCTGTTTTTT. Its translation: CASSSPGQGAGELFF.

V gene TRBV7-9 combines with J gene TRBJ2-7, with 8 bases identical to TRBD2. There are 15 residues in the CDR3. J lost 3 bases, V lost 2 bases, and 6 bases had no gene match. Per germline, CDR1 SEHNR and CDR2 FQNEAQ (reference sequence). The DNA of the CDR3 is TGTGCCAGCAGCTTATGGAGCGGGAGAAGCTACGAGCAGTACTTC. Translated: CASSLWSGRSYEQYF.

CDR3 region: CASSALQGTEAFF. DNA of the CDR3: TGCGCCAGCAGCGCACTTCAGGGGACTGAAGCTTTCTTT. J is TRBJ1-1 and V is TRBV5-1; D perhaps matches TRBD1 (6 bases). This CDR3 spans 13 amino acids. Trimming removed 4 bases from V and 5 bases from J, with 12 bases in between. The V gene's germline CDR1 is SGHRS and CDR2 YFSETQ.

The DNA for the CDR3 is TGTGCCAGCAGGACAGGGAGCGTGTGGAGCTACACCTTC. Translating it yields CASRTGSVWSYTF. The chain links TRBV14 to TRBJ1-2; TRBD1 matches at 7 bases. Germline V gene lookup returns CDR1 SGHDN and CDR2 FVKESK. The CDR3 loop spans 13 amino acids. The V gene end was trimmed by 6 bases and the J gene end by 9 bases; junction bases not matched to a gene: 10. The whole variable domain, remainder taken from reference TRBV14 and TRBJ1-2, is EAGVTQFPSHSVIEKGQTVTLRCDPISGHDNLYWYRRVMGKEIKFLLHFVKESKQDESGMPNNRFLAERTGGTYSTLKVQPAELEDSGVYFCASRTGSVWSYTFGSGTRLTVV.

This chain uses TRBV5-4 with TRBJ2-7, with TRBD2 as a possible D gene (6 bases). Per germline, CDR1 SGHNT and CDR2 YYREEE (reference sequence). Trimming removed 2 bases at V and 2 bases at J, with 17 bases between. The CDR3 spans 16 residues. CDR3 sequence (DNA): TGTGCCAGCAGCTTAACAACTTCTAGCGCAGCCTACGAGCAGTACTTC. Protein sequence: CASSLTTSSAAYEQYF.

The J gene is TRBJ2-7, the V gene TRBV2, with 10 positions matching TRBD2. Germline assignment: CDR1 SNHLY and CDR2 FYNNEI. This CDR3 spans 14 amino acids. The trim removed 4 bases at V and 3 bases at J, leaving 3 bases unmatched. Here the CDR3 DNA reads TGTGCCAGCAGTGGGGCTAGCGGGGGCTACGAGCAGTACTTC. Translated: CASSGASGGYEQYF.

The CDR3 coding sequence is TGTGCCAGTAGTACACAGCTAATCCCCAAAAACATTCAGTACTTC. Translation gives CASSTQLIPKNIQYF. The chain is built from TRBV19 and TRBJ2-4; no clear D gene. Germline CDR1 LNHDA, CDR2 SQIVND (reference sequence). V lost 4 bases to trimming and J lost 2 bases, with 12 bases between them. The CDR3 extends over 15 amino acids.

V and J are TRBV27 and TRBJ2-3; 8 bases map to TRBD2. After removal of 7 bases from V and 1 base from J, the junction contained 7 bases not matched to a gene. Germline-derived CDR1 and CDR2 are MNHEY and SMNVEV (reference sequence). The CDR3 extends over 15 amino acids. The CDR3 nucleotides read TGTGCCAGCAAAGGAGGGCGGGGGGGCACAGATACGCAGTATTTT. Translation: CASKGGRGGTDTQYF.

The CDR3 DNA sequence: TGTGCCAGCAGGCCAGGGCCCTATGGCTACACCTTC. Its protein product is CASRPGPYGYTF. The J gene is TRBJ1-2, the V gene TRBV12-3 or TRBV12-4; D possibly corresponds to TRBD1 (5 bases). CDR3 length: 12 residues. The V end lost 6 bases, the J end lost 4 bases, and 9 bases lay between the germline ends.

The chain's CDR3 is CAWRQVGGYTF. CDR3 nucleotides: TGTGCCTGGAGACAGGTTGGTGGCTACACCTTC. The chain is built from TRBV30 and TRBJ1-2; a possible D gene is TRBD1 (5 bases). Germline values: CDR1 GTSNPN, CDR2 SVGIG (reference sequence). The CDR3 runs to 11 residues. V lost 3 bases and J 7 bases, leaving 9 bases between the germline ends. Together with reference TRBV30 and TRBJ1-2, the CDR3 gives the full variable domain: SQTIHQWPATLVQPVGSPLSLECTVEGTSNPNLYWYRQAAGRGLQLLFYSVGIGQISSEVPQNLSASRPQDRQFILSSKKLLLSDSGFYLCAWRQVGGYTFGSGTRLTVV.

The chain combines TRBV5-1 with TRBJ2-3; maybe TRBD1 (6 bases). Trimming stripped 3 bases from V and 6 bases from J, with 11 bases between. The CDR3 totals 13 residues. CDR1 is SGHRS and CDR2 is YFSETQ in the germline V gene. This chain's CDR3 is CASSSMGADTQYF. CDR3 coding DNA: TGCGCCAGCAGCTCGATGGGGGCCGATACGCAGTATTTT.

V and J are TRBV25-1 and TRBJ2-1; 9 nucleotides line up with TRBD2. With 1 base clipped from V and 7 bases from J, the junction kept 5 bases outside the gene matches. There are 15 residues in the CDR3. CDR1 is MGHDK and CDR2 is SYGVNS in the germline V gene. DNA for the CDR3: TGTGCCAGCAGTGAATCGGCTAGCGGGGCAAATGAGCAGTTCTTC. Amino acid sequence: CASSESASGANEQFF.

This chain connects TRBV9 to TRBJ2-1, with TRBD2 as a possible D gene (5 bases). V shed 2 bases and J shed 5 bases, with 11 bases lying between them. Germline assignment: CDR1 SGDLS and CDR2 YYNGEE. The CDR3 contains 14 residues. In DNA, the CDR3 is TGTGCCAGCAGCGTGAGAACAGCGGACAATGAGCAGTTCTTC. Amino acids: CASSVRTADNEQFF.

This clone has a single count. The chain recombines TRBV28 with TRBJ1-3, with no clear D. Looked up from germline, CDR1 is MDHEN and CDR2 is SYDVKM. CDR3 size: 11 residues. The CDR3 sequence is CASVGGNTIYF. In DNA, the CDR3 is TGTGCTTCTGTCGGTGGAAACACCATATATTTT.

This clone was observed a few times. V usage is TRBV30 and J usage is TRBJ1-2, with D possibly matching TRBD1 (5 bases). The CDR3 covers 10 residues. V lost 5 bases and J lost 8, with 9 bases in between. Germline V CDR1 and CDR2: GTSNPN, SVGIG (reference sequence). The CDR3 DNA follows: TGTGCCTGGGGGACTCGGGGCTACACCTTC. This sequence encodes CAWGTRGYTF.

The chain recombines TRBV6-2 or TRBV6-3 with TRBJ1-6; TRBD1 matches at 10 bases. CDR3 length: 15 residues. Germline values: CDR1 MNHEY, CDR2 SVGEGT. J was trimmed by 10 bases and V by 2 bases; bases with no gene match: 5. The CDR3 region has the DNA TGTGCCAGCAGTTACGAGGGACAGGGGATCTCACCCCTCCACTTT. Its translation: CASSYEGQGISPLHF.

In the case of this clone: One end of the junction fails to match germline, which may point to a read error. The chain joins TRBV29-1 to TRBJ2-1; no reliable D call. The germline gives CDR1 SQVTM, CDR2 ANQGSEA. The CDR3 runs 8 residues. This CDR3 is CSVQEQFF. The CDR3 region has the DNA TGCAGCGTTCAAGAGCAGTTCTTC.

The rearrangement joins TRBV29-1 to TRBJ2-6; possibly TRBD1 for D (6 bases). CDR1 and CDR2 from the germline V gene are SQVTM and ANQGSEA. Trimming took 7 bases from V and 0 from J, leaving 16 bases between them. The CDR3 extends over 16 amino acids. The CDR3 is CSASRDIDSGANVLTF. CDR3 coding DNA: TGCAGCGCCTCCCGGGACATAGACTCTGGGGCCAACGTCCTGACTTTC. Full variable domain (outside the CDR3, taken from reference TRBV29-1 and TRBJ2-6): SAVISQKPSRDICQRGTSLTIQCQVDSQVTMMFWYRQQPGQSLTLIATANQGSEATYESGFVIDKFPISRPNLTFSTLTVSNMSPEDSSIYLCSASRDIDSGANVLTFGAGSRLTVL.